A single sample is the source of the 17 T cell receptor beta chains below, sequenced in a study of response to subunit inactivated influenza vaccine. TCRdb recomputed calls from the RT-PCR reads with MiXCR, one row per CDR3 protein. The sample lists hundreds of thousands of distinct CDR3 sequences; around 10% were seen once. The sample was also linked to a second study, of T cells expressing NK-cell markers. According to that study: Researchers built TCR beta cDNA using 5'RACE template switching with UMIs.

The sample in question was PBMCs from blood, obtained on the day of vaccination. The receptors stem from a man in his fifties who received an inactivated influenza vaccine.

The chain has TRBV5-6 and TRBJ2-3, with 8 bases lining up with TRBD2. The CDR3 totals 15 residues. J gave up 2 bases and V 4 bases, and 6 bases lay outside the gene matches. CDR1 is SGHDT and CDR2 is YYEEEE in the germline V gene. CDR3 loop: CASSPGLVYTDTQYF. CDR3 in DNA: TGTGCCAGCAGCCCGGGACTAGTTTACACAGATACGCAGTATTTT.

In nucleotides, the CDR3 is TGTGCCAGCAACCAGGGACACGGCAATGAGCAGTTCTTC. Amino acids: CASNQGHGNEQFF. The chain joins TRBV7-2 to TRBJ2-1; TRBD1 might be the D (6 bases). The CDR3 loop spans 13 amino acids. With 7 bases removed from V and 6 bases from J, the gap between germline ends came to 13 bases. Germline V gene lookup returns CDR1 SGHTA and CDR2 FQGNSA.

This clonotype was counted only a few times. CDR3: CASNKAGPTDTQYF. CDR3 nucleotide sequence: TGCGCCAGCAACAAAGCGGGTCCCACAGATACGCAGTATTTT. V gene TRBV5-1 combines with J gene TRBJ2-3; D is perhaps TRBD2 (6 bases). Per germline, CDR1 SGHRS and CDR2 YFSETQ. Trimming removed 6 bases from V and 2 bases from J, with 13 bases in between. The CDR3 loop spans 14 amino acids.

The V gene is TRBV6-5, the J gene TRBJ2-1, with D perhaps matching TRBD1 (6 bases). The CDR3 covers 16 residues. V was shortened by 4 bases and J by 0 bases, with 13 bases between the two germline ends. Germline V gene lookup returns CDR1 MNHEY and CDR2 SVGAGI. CDR3 nucleotide sequence: TGTGCCAGCAGTTCCCAGGGGCTCAGCTCCTACAATGAGCAGTTCTTC. Translation: CASSSQGLSSYNEQFF.

This clonotype showed up many times. J is TRBJ2-1 and V is TRBV5-1, with D maybe TRBD1 (7 bases). The germline V and J ends were trimmed by 1 base and 1 base, with 24 bases remaining between them. Germline V lookup: CDR1 SGHRS, CDR2 YFSETQ. The CDR3 has 20 amino acids. CDR3 nucleotide sequence: TGCGCCAGCAGCTTGTTCGGAGGGGGCGCTTACAGTATTTCCTACAATGAGCAGTTCTTC. As protein: CASSLFGGGAYSISYNEQFF.

This clonotype was seen at least ten times. This sequence joins TRBV5-1 and TRBJ2-5, with TRBD2 matching 7 bases. Trimming took 0 bases from V and 1 from J; bases not matched to a gene: 3. This CDR3 spans 15 amino acids. Per the germline V gene, CDR1 is SGHRS and CDR2 is YFSETQ. CDR3 coding DNA: TGCGCCAGCAGCTTGGGTAGCGGGTTCCAAGAGACCCAGTACTTC. Its translation is CASSLGSGFQETQYF.

V gene TRBV18 combines with J gene TRBJ2-7; D tentatively fits TRBD1 or TRBD2 (5 bases each). Germline V gene data show CDR1 as KGHSH and CDR2 as LQKENI. The ends were cut back, 6 bases at V and 0 bases at J, with 21 bases in the middle. The length of the CDR3 is 17 residues. As DNA, the CDR3 is TGTGCCAGCTCCCTTGAGGAGGCTAGGGGAACCTCCTACGAGCAGTACTTC. Its protein product is CASSLEEARGTSYEQYF.

The gene calls are TRBV20-1 and TRBJ1-5, with a weak D call TRBD1 (5 bases). Per germline, CDR1 DFQATT and CDR2 SNEGSKA (reference sequence). Trimming took off 4 bases at V and 1 base at J, with 11 bases between the two ends. The CDR3 is 14 residues long. The DNA of the CDR3 is TGCAGTGCTATCCCAGGGAGGAGCAATCAGCCCCAGCATTTT. This gives the protein CSAIPGRSNQPQHF.

This clonotype was seen only a few times. The CDR3 here is CSVVAGGGETQYF. CDR3 coding DNA: TGCAGCGTCGTAGCGGGGGGGGGAGAGACCCAGTACTTC. The J gene is TRBJ2-5, the V gene TRBV29-1; 11 bases are shared with TRBD2. Germline CDR1 reads SQVTM; CDR2 reads ANQGSEA. The length of the CDR3 is 13 residues. V lost 6 bases and J lost 4; bases outside the gene matches: 4.

This clonotype was recorded many times. V and J are TRBV24-1 and TRBJ2-3; 8 bases match TRBD1. The CDR3 is 16 amino acids. Germline CDR1 is KGHDR and CDR2 is SFDVKD. The trim removed 4 bases at V and 3 bases at J, leaving 8 bases unmatched. CDR3 amino acids: CATSDHDRGWTDTQYF. The CDR3, as DNA: TGTGCCACCAGTGACCATGACAGGGGTTGGACAGATACGCAGTATTTT.

V gene TRBV28 combines with J gene TRBJ2-1, with TRBD1 identical over 8 bases. In germline, CDR1 is MDHEN, CDR2 SYDVKM. V trimming: 3 bases; J trimming: 0 bases; junction bases outside the gene matches: 4. This CDR3 is built from 16 residues. The CDR3 protein is CASSFDRGYSYNEQFF. CDR3 DNA sequence: TGTGCCAGCAGTTTCGACAGGGGATACTCCTACAATGAGCAGTTCTTC.

This clonotype was detected a few times. V usage is TRBV9 and J usage is TRBJ2-7; 12 bases agree with TRBD2. The CDR3 totals 15 residues. The germline gives CDR1 SGDLS, CDR2 YYNGEE. The ends lost 4 bases at V and 3 bases at J; junction bases unmatched: 5. CDR3 sequence (DNA): TGTGCCAGCAGCCCGGGGACTAGCGGGCTCTACGAGCAGTACTTC. Translating gives CASSPGTSGLYEQYF.

The chain is built from TRBV19 and TRBJ2-2, with TRBD1 matching over 9 bases. The V segment lost 6 bases and the J segment 1 base; nucleotides outside the gene matches: 6. CDR1 and CDR2 (germline): LNHDA, SQIVND (reference sequence). This CDR3 region has 16 residues. CDR3 residues: CASSQGQGRNTGELFF. Here the CDR3 DNA reads TGTGCCAGTAGCCAAGGACAGGGGCGGAACACCGGGGAGCTGTTTTTT.

This clonotype was seen many times. CDR3 loop: CSALSGGTDTQYF. CDR3 nucleotides: TGCAGTGCTCTCTCAGGGGGCACAGATACGCAGTATTTT. V and J are TRBV20-1 and TRBJ2-3, with D perhaps matching TRBD1 (6 bases). The length of the CDR3 is 13 residues. Germline V gene data show CDR1 as DFQATT and CDR2 as SNEGSKA (reference sequence). The V end lost 5 bases, the J end lost 1 base, and 10 bases lay between the germline ends.

This clonotype was seen many times. The rearrangement uses TRBV12-3 or TRBV12-4 and TRBJ2-3; 12 bases are shared with TRBD2. The V gene end was trimmed by 6 bases and the J gene end by 2 bases; junction bases not matched to a gene: 3. The CDR3 is 15 amino acids. CDR3: CASRLAGGPTDTQYF. The CDR3 nucleotides are TGTGCCAGCAGGCTAGCGGGGGGGCCCACAGATACGCAGTATTTT.

This clonotype was observed at least ten times. This rearrangement joins TRBV28 to TRBJ1-5, with D perhaps TRBD1 (5 bases). V was shortened by 3 bases and J by 0 bases, with 15 bases between the two germline ends. The germline CDR1 and CDR2 sequences are MDHEN and SYDVKM. The CDR3 length is 17 residues. The CDR3 bases are TGTGCCAGCAGTTTTAGTCAGGGAAGGTATAGCAATCAGCCCCAGCATTTT. This encodes CASSFSQGRYSNQPQHF.

This clonotype was observed a few times. The J gene is TRBJ2-3, the V gene TRBV5-1; 7 bases map to TRBD1. J was trimmed by 2 bases and V by 4 bases; bases with no gene match: 7. Germline CDR1 is SGHRS and CDR2 is YFSETQ. The CDR3 loop spans 15 amino acids. CDR3 residues: CASSRTGDPTDTQYF. The CDR3 coding sequence is TGCGCCAGCAGCCGGACAGGAGACCCCACAGATACGCAGTATTTT.